This is a list of T cell receptor beta chains from one sample in a study of shared clonotypes between healthy human individuals. The assay was immunoSEQ multiplex PCR, and TCRdb's table has in-frame clones only and misses some. Seen here are about 1 million clones, about 75% observed once, and the top ten hold 1.4% to 1.5%. Sequencing was performed on memory CD4+ T cells sorted from blood. The receptors stem from a man aged 18 to 30 in good health. Both conserved end residues are part of each CDR3. D genes are given only for firm matches. The listing skips clone size in some rows; elsewhere it reads once, few, many or a size class.

D	V	size	J	DNA	CDR3
.	TRBV9	.	TRBJ2-5	TGTGCCAGCAGCCTCGGGGGCGGCGAGACCCAGTACTTC	CASSLGGGETQYF
.	TRBV5-6	.	TRBJ2-7	TGTGCCAGCAGCTTGTTTAGTGTCGACGAGCAGTACTTC	CASSLFSVDEQYF
TRBD1	TRBV30	.	TRBJ2-7	TGTGCCTGGAGTTGGGACAGGACCCACGAGCAGTACTTC	CAWSWDRTHEQYF
.	TRBV2	.	TRBJ1-2	TGTGCCAGCACCTCCTCCTCAGGCGTTCTGGATGGCTACACCTTC	CASTSSSGVLDGYTF
.	TRBV5-5	.	TRBJ1-3	TGTGCCAGCAGTCAACGACAGGAAAACTCTGGAAACACCATATATTTT	CASSQRQENSGNTIYF
.	TRBV6-1	.	TRBJ2-3	TGTGCCAGCAATACGCTGACAGATACGCAGTATTTT	CASNTLTDTQYF
.	TRBV5-1	once	TRBJ2-6	TGCGCCAGCAGCTTGTGGTCCTCTGGGGCCAACGTCCTGACTTTC	CASSLWSSGANVLTF
.	TRBV4-2	few	TRBJ2-3	TGTGCCAGCAGCCAAGCTGACACAGATACGCAGTATTTT	CASSQADTDTQYF
.	TRBV11-2	.	TRBJ1-1	TGTGCCAGCAGCTCGTCAGGGTTGCTGGCTTTCTTT	CASSSSGLLAFF
.	TRBV29-1	.	TRBJ1-4	TGCAGCGTATGTTGGTCGGACGGCTCTAATGAAAAACTGTTTTTT	CSVCWSDGSNEKLFF
.	TRBV10-3	.	TRBJ1-6	TGTGCCATCAGTGAGTCGTACGGCGGGTTGCCACCCCTCCACTTT	CAISESYGGLPPLHF
.	TRBV10-1	few	TRBJ2-2	TGCGCCAGCAGTGCTGGGATTAACACCGGGGAGCTGTTTTTT	CASSAGINTGELFF
.	TRBV6-1	.	TRBJ1-5	TGTGCCAGCAGTGATGGGGGGGGGAATCAGCCCCAGCATTTT	CASSDGGGNQPQHF
.	TRBV14	once	TRBJ1-6	TGTGCCAGCAGCCAATCAGTTGGTCTTGCTTCACCCCTCCACTTT	CASSQSVGLASPLHF
.	TRBV7-2	.	TRBJ1-2	TGTGCCAGCAGCTTAGTTGATCGGCGGACAACGGACTATGGCTACACCTTC	CASSLVDRRTTDYGYTF
TRBD1	TRBV19	.	TRBJ1-1	TGTGCCAGTAGTATCGATCACGGACAGGGATATGCTTTCTTT	CASSIDHGQGYAFF
.	TRBV7-2	.	TRBJ1-2	TGTGCCAGCAACCCCAGGGGAATCAACTATGGCTACACCTTC	CASNPRGINYGYTF
.	TRBV5-1	.	TRBJ2-1	TGCGCCAGTACCTCTGGGAGCTCCTACAATGAGCAGTTCTTC	CASTSGSSYNEQFF
.	TRBV30	.	TRBJ2-1	TGTGCCTGGAGTGTGGGCCTAGCGTATGGGCAGAATGAGCAGTTCTTC	CAWSVGLAYGQNEQFF
.	TRBV29-1	few	TRBJ1-1	TGCAGCGTTCGCCAGACTGACCTGACTGAAGCTTTCTTT	CSVRQTDLTEAFF
.	TRBV30	.	TRBJ2-5	TGTGCCTGGATTAACAGCAACCAAGAGACCCAGTACTTC	CAWINSNQETQYF
.	TRBV28	.	TRBJ1-1	TGTGCCAGCACCTCCCCGGGGAAGATCACTGAAGCTTTCTTT	CASTSPGKITEAFF
.	TRBV18	.	TRBJ1-1	TGTGCCAGCTCACTTAAAAAAACAGTTATCACTGAAGCTTTCTTT	CASSLKKTVITEAFF
TRBD2	TRBV10-3	.	TRBJ2-3	TGTGCCATCGGCGGGGGGGTAGTAGATACGCAGTATTTT	CAIGGGVVDTQYF
.	TRBV6-5	few	TRBJ2-7	TGTGCCAGCAGTTACAGCGGGTTACGGGAGCAGTACTTC	CASSYSGLREQYF
.	TRBV19	.	TRBJ2-7	TGTGCCAGTAGTATCGGACAGAGCTCCTACGAGCAGTACTTC	CASSIGQSSYEQYF
TRBD1	TRBV10-3	.	TRBJ1-4	TGTGCCATCAGTGAGTCGCGAGGGGGCAGCGAAAAACTGTTTTTT	CAISESRGGSEKLFF
TRBD2	TRBV6-5	.	TRBJ2-5	TGTGCCGGATCGGGGGGGCCAAAGGAGACCCAGTACTTC	CAGSGGPKETQYF
.	TRBV11-2	.	TRBJ2-5	TGTGCCAGCAGCTACCAGACGGGACCCCCGGCCGGAGAGACCCAGTACTTC	CASSYQTGPPAGETQYF
TRBD2	TRBV7-2	many	TRBJ2-7	TGTGCCAGCAGCTTAATCCCTAGCGGGGGCGAGCAGTACTTC	CASSLIPSGGEQYF
TRBD1	TRBV11-2	once	TRBJ1-1	TGTGCCAGCAGCAAGGGACAGGGGACCGACCACACTGAAGCTTTCTTT	CASSKGQGTDHTEAFF
.	TRBV7-9	.	TRBJ1-4	TGTGCCAGCAGCCCTCTCAGCGAAAAACTGTTTTTT	CASSPLSEKLFF
.	TRBV7-2	.	TRBJ1-1	TGTGCCAGCAGACCTGGACGTCGGAACACTGAAGCTTTCTTT	CASRPGRRNTEAFF
TRBD2	TRBV5-5	few	TRBJ2-5	TGTGCCAGCAGCTTGGGTGGACTAGCGCAAGAGACCCAGTACTTC	CASSLGGLAQETQYF
TRBD1	TRBV14	.	TRBJ2-5	TGTGCCAGCAGCCAATGGTCAGGGGGCGACGAGACCCAGTACTTC	CASSQWSGGDETQYF
.	TRBV10-2	.	TRBJ2-5	TGCGCCAGCAGTGAGTCCCACACGTACCAAGAGACCCAGTACTTC	CASSESHTYQETQYF